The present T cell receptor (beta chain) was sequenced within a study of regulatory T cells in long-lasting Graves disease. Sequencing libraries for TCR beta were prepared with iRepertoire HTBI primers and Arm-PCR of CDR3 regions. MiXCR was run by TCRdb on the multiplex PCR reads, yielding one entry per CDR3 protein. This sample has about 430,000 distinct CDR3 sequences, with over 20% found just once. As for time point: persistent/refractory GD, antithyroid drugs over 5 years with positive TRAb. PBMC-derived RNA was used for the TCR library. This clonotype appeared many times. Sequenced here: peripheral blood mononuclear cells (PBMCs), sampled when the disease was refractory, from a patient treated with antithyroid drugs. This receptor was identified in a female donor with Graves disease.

CDR3: CASSSTLQETQYF. CDR3 nucleotides: TGTGCCAGCTCATCAACACTCCAAGAGACCCAGTACTTC. The chain links TRBV18 to TRBJ2-5; D is undetermined. Germline V gene lookup returns CDR1 KGHSH and CDR2 LQKENI. V lost 5 bases, J lost 1 base, and 8 bases lay in between. CDR3 size: 13 residues.